This note documents a single T cell receptor beta chain sequence. These data originate in a study of blood T cell repertoires in COVID-19. The assay was immunoSEQ multiplex PCR, and TCRdb's table has in-frame clones only and misses some. This table holds about 200,000 clones, approximately 86% found once. Germline lookup yields CDR1 SGHAT and CDR2 FQNNGV. The CDR3 runs to 14 residues. The V end was cut by 5 bases, the J end by 6 bases, with 14 bases between. The clonotype comes from a man in his 60s with acute or convalescent COVID-19. Sequencing was carried out using peripheral blood. The chain recombines TRBV11-2 with TRBJ2-1; a weak D match, TRBD2 (6 bases). In DNA form, the CDR3 reads TGTGCCAGCAGCCCGGTCGGGGGACCCAATGAGCAGTTCTTC. Protein sequence: CASSPVGGPNEQFF.